These 6 T cell receptor beta chains share one sample of origin, sequenced in a study of Graves' ophthalmopathy and Graves' hyperthyroidism. From RNA, the CDR3 regions of TCR beta chains were amplified and sequenced. HTBI primers were employed in first-round RT-PCR, then a second-round multiplex PCR followed. TCRdb itself ran the multiplex PCR reads through MiXCR, one entry per CDR3 protein. The sample yields 200,000 to 300,000 distinct CDR3 sequences, around 42% seen once. The sequencing input was peripheral blood. Receptor source: an adult man with Graves' ophthalmopathy.

This clonotype was observed a single time. The CDR3 sequence is CSAGVAGGQETQYF. CDR3 sequence (DNA): TGCAGCGCCGGGGTAGCGGGGGGCCAAGAGACCCAGTACTTC. The rearrangement joins TRBV29-1 to TRBJ2-5, with 10 bases aligning to TRBD2. Trimming cost V 7 bases and J 1 base; bases outside gene matches: 6. In germline, CDR1 is SQVTM, CDR2 ANQGSEA. CDR3 length: 14 amino acids.

The chain is built from TRBV29-1 and TRBJ1-2; a weak D match, TRBD1 (5 bases). Trimming cost V 5 bases and J 3 bases, with 19 bases left between them. The germline V gene has CDR1 SQVTM and CDR2 ANQGSEA. This CDR3 has 15 amino acids. CDR3 in amino acids: CSVLLSGGRDYGYTF. The CDR3, as DNA: TGCAGCGTTCTTTTGTCCGGGGGACGGGACTATGGCTACACCTTC.

This clonotype was recorded many times. The chain combines TRBV29-1 with TRBJ1-2; D possibly corresponds to TRBD1 (5 bases). V was clipped by 3 bases and J by 7 bases, with 12 bases between them. This CDR3 has 12 residues. CDR1 and CDR2 (germline): SQVTM, ANQGSEA. CDR3 residues: CSVEGGGGGYTF. In nucleotides, the CDR3 is TGCAGCGTTGAGGGGGGAGGAGGTGGCTACACCTTC. Using reference TRBV29-1 and TRBJ1-2 for the parts outside the CDR3, the full variable domain is SAVISQKPSRDICQRGTSLTIQCQVDSQVTMMFWYRQQPGQSLTLIATANQGSEATYESGFVIDKFPISRPNLTFSTLTVSNMSPEDSSIYLCSVEGGGGGYTFGSGTRLTVV.

This clonotype was counted only a few times. This chain joins TRBV7-9 and TRBJ2-7, with D hard to call. CDR1 is SEHNR and CDR2 is FQNEAQ in the germline V gene (reference sequence). The germline V and J ends were trimmed by 2 bases and 6 bases, with 11 bases remaining between them. The length of the CDR3 is 13 residues. As DNA, the CDR3 is TGTGCCAGCAGCTTACTTTCGGTAGGCGAGCAGTACTTC. Its protein product is CASSLLSVGEQYF.

The chain employs TRBV7-2 and TRBJ1-1; D unresolved. The DNA end favors TRBJ2-3, so the J call may be wrong. CDR1 is SGHTA, CDR2 FQGNSA, per germline. The CDR3 totals 13 residues. The CDR3 nucleotides read TGTGCCAGCAGCTTAGTGGACACAGATACGCAGTATTTT. It specifies CASSLVDTDTQYF.

The J gene is TRBJ1-5, the V gene TRBV19; TRBD1 agrees at 7 bases. Looked up from germline, CDR1 is LNHDA and CDR2 is SQIVND (reference sequence). There are 19 residues in the CDR3. After removal of 4 bases from V and 0 bases from J, the junction contained 15 bases not matched to a gene. The CDR3 reads CASSTGKPGQSYSNQPQHF. CDR3 DNA: TGTGCCAGTAGTACGGGCAAACCGGGACAGTCTTATAGCAATCAGCCCCAGCATTTT.